The 9 T cell receptor beta chains below were found in one sample sequenced in a study of T cells in Graves' hyperthyroidism and ophthalmopathy. It was RNA transcripts that yielded the amplified TCR beta CDR3 regions. HTBI primers were employed in a first-round RT-PCR of the TCR CDR3. Via MiXCR, TCRdb re-called the multiplex PCR reads, giving one row per CDR3 protein. The data contain 550,000 to 600,000 distinct CDR3 sequences, 40% to 55% of them singletons. Specimen: peripheral blood or thyroid tissue (not recorded which). All receptors come from an adult woman with Graves' disease, either hyperthyroidism or ophthalmopathy (not recorded which).

This clonotype was picked up many times. The chain links TRBV11-2 to TRBJ2-7; D call uncertain. This CDR3 is built from 13 residues. V was clipped by 0 bases and J by 6 bases, with 9 bases between them. CDR1 SGHAT and CDR2 FQNNGV come from the germline V gene. CDR3 sequence reads: CASSLDRASEQYF. CDR3 bases: TGTGCCAGCAGCTTAGATCGGGCATCCGAGCAGTACTTC.

In this sample, this clonotype turned up many times. This chain links TRBV2 with TRBJ1-1, with a tentative D call TRBD1 (5 bases). The ends were cut back, 8 bases at V and 6 bases at J, with 16 bases in the middle. CDR3 length: 13 amino acids. The germline V gene encodes CDR1 SNHLY and CDR2 FYNNEI. The CDR3 spells CASHRGSGAEAFF. CDR3 nucleotides: TGTGCCAGCCACCGGGGCTCGGGGGCTGAAGCTTTCTTT.

To note about this clonotype: Mismatch with germline at one junction end may stem from a read error. V usage is TRBV29-1 and J usage is TRBJ2-6; D is undetermined. The CDR3 extends over 14 amino acids. Per germline, CDR1 SQVTM and CDR2 ANQGSEA. In DNA, the CDR3 is TGCAGCGTCGTCGTCTCCTCTGGGGTCAACGTCCTGACTTTC. Its translation is CSVVVSSGVNVLTF.

This clonotype has a handful of counts. A much larger clonotype is one base distant, so this may be a read error. The chain is built from TRBV10-3 and TRBJ2-7; D possibly corresponds to TRBD1 (7 bases). In germline, CDR1 is ENHRY, CDR2 SYGVKD. V dropped 4 bases and J dropped 4 bases, with 26 bases sitting between them. The CDR3 loop spans 18 amino acids. The CDR3 reads CAISGSRRGRGLLYEQYF. The CDR3 DNA reads TGTGCCATCAGTGGGTCACGGAGGGGTAGGGGGCTTCTATACGAGCAGTACTTC.

The rearrangement joins TRBV3-1 to TRBJ1-6, with D perhaps TRBD1 (6 bases). This CDR3 region has 13 residues. Germline loops: CDR1 LGHDT, CDR2 YNNKEL (reference sequence). V was pared by 4 bases and J by 10 bases, with 11 bases between. The CDR3 protein is CASSRRGGSPLHF. In nucleotides, the CDR3 is TGTGCCAGCAGCCGCAGGGGAGGCTCACCCCTCCACTTT. Full variable domain (missing parts from reference TRBV3-1 and TRBJ1-6): DTAVSQTPKYLVTQMGNDKSIKCEQNLGHDTMYWYKQDSKKFLKIMFSYNNKELIINETVPNRFSPKSPDKAHLNLHINSLELGDSAVYFCASSRRGGSPLHFGNGTRLTVT.

This clonotype was counted a single time. An end of the junction differs from the germline gene, which may be a read error. The chain recombines TRBV29-1 with TRBJ2-1, with TRBD2 matching 9 bases. This CDR3 comprises 12 residues. From germline, CDR1 is SQVTM and CDR2 ANQGSEA. The CDR3, as DNA: TGCAGCGTCGAAGCGGGAGGCAATGAGCAGTTCTTC. Its translation is CSVEAGGNEQFF.

On this clonotype itself: A clone one base away is much larger, so this may be a read error. The CDR3 loop reads CASIGGLFF. As DNA, the CDR3 is TGTGCCAGCATCGGGGGGCTGTTTTTT. The chain employs TRBV28 and TRBJ2-2; D perhaps matches TRBD2 (6 bases). Germline V gene data show CDR1 as MDHEN and CDR2 as SYDVKM. The CDR3 length is 9 residues.

J is TRBJ1-4 and V is TRBV20-1; TRBD1 is a possible D gene (5 bases). The CDR3 length is 14 residues. Germline assignment: CDR1 DFQATT and CDR2 SNEGSKA (reference sequence). Trimming removed 0 bases at V and 7 bases at J, with 12 bases between. DNA for the CDR3: TGCAGTGCTAGAGATCACAGGTGGATTGAAAAACTGTTTTTT. It is translated as CSARDHRWIEKLFF.

This clonotype was detected only a few times. V and J are TRBV30 and TRBJ1-1; D may be TRBD1 (5 bases). The CDR3 is 13 residues long. Trimming removed 0 bases from V and 5 bases from J, with 10 bases in between. Germline assignment: CDR1 GTSNPN and CDR2 SVGIG (reference sequence). The CDR3: CAWSVFGGTEAFF. The CDR3 nucleotides are TGTGCCTGGAGTGTGTTCGGGGGAACTGAAGCTTTCTTT.